At least ten counts were recorded for the clone carrying this T cell receptor beta chain. In the original workflow: Quantification of nucleated cells was approximated via reference gene primer amplification. Measured with immunoSEQ multiplex PCR; TCRdb has only the in-frame clones, and not every one. V, J and clone size are taken as reported in that table, and D and trimming were inferred from the DNA itself. The sample lists about 160,000 clones; 75% to 85% were seen once. The sample is drawn from a study of blood T cell repertoires in COVID-19. For the study at large: PBMCs, B-cell-depleted T cells, or T cells were the source of the cDNA or gDNA that made up the material.

Participant reports of clinical history set cohort assignment. The germline CDR1 and CDR2 sequences are SGHTS and YDEGEE. CDR3 length: 16 amino acids. V lost 5 bases to trimming and J lost 0 bases, with 18 bases between them. The rearrangement joins TRBV5-8 to TRBJ2-7; no firm D call. This clonotype was sampled from a woman aged 55-69 years who had recovered from COVID-19. Source material: PBMCs or T cells enriched from blood (not recorded which). The CDR3 sequence: CASRQGSGSSSYEQYF. The CDR3 bases are TGTGCCAGCAGACAAGGCTCCGGGTCAAGCTCCTACGAGCAGTACTTC.